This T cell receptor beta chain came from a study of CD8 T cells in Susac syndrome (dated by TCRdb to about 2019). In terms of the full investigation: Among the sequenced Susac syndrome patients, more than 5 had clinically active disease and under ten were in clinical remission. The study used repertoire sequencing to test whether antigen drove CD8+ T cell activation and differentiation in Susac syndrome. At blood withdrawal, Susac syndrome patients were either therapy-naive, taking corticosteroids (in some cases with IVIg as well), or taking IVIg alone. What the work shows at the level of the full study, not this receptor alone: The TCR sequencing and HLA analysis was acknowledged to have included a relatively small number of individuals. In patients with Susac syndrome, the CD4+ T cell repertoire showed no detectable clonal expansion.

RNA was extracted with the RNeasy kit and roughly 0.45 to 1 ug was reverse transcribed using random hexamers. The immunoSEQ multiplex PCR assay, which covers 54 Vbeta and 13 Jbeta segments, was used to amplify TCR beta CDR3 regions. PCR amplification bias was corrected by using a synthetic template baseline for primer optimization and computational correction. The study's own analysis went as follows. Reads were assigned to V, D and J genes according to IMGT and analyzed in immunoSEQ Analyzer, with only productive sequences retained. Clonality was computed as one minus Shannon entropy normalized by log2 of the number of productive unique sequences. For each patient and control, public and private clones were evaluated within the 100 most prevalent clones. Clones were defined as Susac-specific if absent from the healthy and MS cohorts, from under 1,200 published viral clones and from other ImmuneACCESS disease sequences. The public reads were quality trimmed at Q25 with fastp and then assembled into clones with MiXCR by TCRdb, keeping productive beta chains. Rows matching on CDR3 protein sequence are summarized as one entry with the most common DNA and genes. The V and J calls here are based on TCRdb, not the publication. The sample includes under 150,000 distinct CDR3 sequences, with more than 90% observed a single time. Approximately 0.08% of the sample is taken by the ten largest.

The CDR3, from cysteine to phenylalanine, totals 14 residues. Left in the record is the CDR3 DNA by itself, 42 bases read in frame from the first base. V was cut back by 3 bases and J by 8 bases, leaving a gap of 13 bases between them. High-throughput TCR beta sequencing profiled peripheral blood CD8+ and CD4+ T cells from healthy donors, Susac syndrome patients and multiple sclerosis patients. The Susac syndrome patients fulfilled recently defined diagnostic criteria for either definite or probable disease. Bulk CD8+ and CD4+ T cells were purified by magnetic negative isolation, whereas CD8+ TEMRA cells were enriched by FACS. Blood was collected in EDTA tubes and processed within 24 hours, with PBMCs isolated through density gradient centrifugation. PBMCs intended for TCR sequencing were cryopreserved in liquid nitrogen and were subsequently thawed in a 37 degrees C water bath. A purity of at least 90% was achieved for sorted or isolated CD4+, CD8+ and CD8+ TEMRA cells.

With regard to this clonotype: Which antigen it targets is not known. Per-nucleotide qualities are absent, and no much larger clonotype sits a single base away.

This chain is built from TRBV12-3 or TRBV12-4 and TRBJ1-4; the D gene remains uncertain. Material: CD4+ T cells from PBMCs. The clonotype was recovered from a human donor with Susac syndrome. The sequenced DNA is TGTGCCAGCAGTTTCGCCCCTCCGCCGGAAAAACTGTTTTTT. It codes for CASSFAPPPEKLFF.